These T cell receptor beta chains were read from a single sample in a study of T cell responses to AZD1222 COVID-19 vaccine. Generated by immunoSEQ multiplex PCR, the TCRdb table keeps only in-frame clones and is missing some. The sample contains approximately 50,000 clones, roughly 88% of which appear only once. Here the sequenced sample was peripheral blood, taken on day 0 of AZD1222 vaccination. The receptors originated from an adult in good health. The CDR3 runs from the conserved cysteine through the conserved F or W. Each record gives: CDR3 protein, CDR3 DNA, CDR3 length, D gene, J gene, V gene, clone size. A D gene is named only where the DNA matches it firmly. The size entry is marked missing in some rows and otherwise reads once, few, many or a size class.

CDR3: CASSPSQGQYSPLHF
DNA: TGTGCCAGCAGCCCGAGTCAGGGGCAATATTCACCCCTCCACTTT
length: 15
D: .
J: TRBJ1-6
V: TRBV11-3
size: .

CDR3: CASSPPRGNTEAFF
DNA: TGTGCCAGCTCACCACCGAGGGGGAACACTGAAGCTTTCTTT
length: 14
D: .
J: TRBJ1-1
V: TRBV18
size: .

CDR3: CSVRGTSGETQYF
DNA: TGCAGCGTCCGGGGGACTAGCGGTGAGACCCAGTACTTC
length: 13
D: TRBD2
J: TRBJ2-5
V: TRBV29-1
size: .

CDR3: CASTPRWGSLEAFF
DNA: TGTGCCAGCACCCCAAGGTGGGGGTCGCTTGAAGCTTTCTTT
length: 14
D: .
J: TRBJ1-1
V: TRBV7-9
size: once

CDR3: CASSPQAGQLNYGYTF
DNA: TGTGCCAGCTCACCACAGGCGGGGCAACTTAACTATGGCTACACCTTC
length: 16
D: .
J: TRBJ1-2
V: TRBV18
size: .

CDR3: CASSVGQGRTGELFF
DNA: TGTGCCAGCAGTGTAGGGCAGGGGCGCACCGGGGAGCTGTTTTTT
length: 15
D: .
J: TRBJ2-2
V: TRBV2
size: .

CDR3: CASSVEGQANTEAFF
DNA: TGTGCCAGCAGCGTAGAGGGGCAGGCGAACACTGAAGCTTTCTTT
length: 15
D: .
J: TRBJ1-1
V: TRBV9
size: .

CDR3: CASSYLGVQPQHF
DNA: TGTGCCAGCAGTTACTTAGGGGTTCAGCCCCAGCATTTT
length: 13
D: .
J: TRBJ1-5
V: TRBV6-2/TRBV6-3
size: .

CDR3: CASSVERDREAFF
DNA: TGTGCCAGCAGCGTCGAGAGGGACAGGGAAGCTTTCTTT
length: 13
D: TRBD1
J: TRBJ1-1
V: TRBV6-5
size: .

CDR3: CASYTGNTGELFF
DNA: TGTGCCAGCTACACAGGGAACACCGGGGAGCTGTTTTTT
length: 13
D: .
J: TRBJ2-2
V: TRBV6-5
size: .

CDR3: CASSSTGGPNTEAFF
DNA: TGTGCCAGCAGCTCGACAGGGGGCCCGAACACTGAAGCTTTCTTT
length: 15
D: TRBD1
J: TRBJ1-1
V: TRBV7-9
size: .

CDR3: CASSLDWAISPQHF
DNA: TGTGCCAGCAGCTTAGATTGGGCCATATCGCCCCAGCATTTT
length: 14
D: .
J: TRBJ1-5
V: TRBV7-2
size: .

CDR3: CASRWGDRSSGEQYF
DNA: TGCGCCAGCAGGTGGGGAGACAGATCGTCCGGCGAGCAGTACTTC
length: 15
D: .
J: TRBJ2-7
V: TRBV4-3
size: once

CDR3: CASSIPGGYTF
DNA: TGTGCCAGCAGCATACCAGGGGGCTACACCTTC
length: 11
D: .
J: TRBJ1-2
V: TRBV9
size: .

CDR3: CASSLTGGDSNQPQHF
DNA: TGTGCCAGCAGCTTAACAGGGGGTGATAGCAATCAGCCCCAGCATTTT
length: 16
D: TRBD1
J: TRBJ1-5
V: TRBV5-5
size: .

CDR3: CASGPPGYNEQFF
DNA: TGTGCCAGCGGCCCCCCGGGGTACAATGAGCAGTTCTTC
length: 13
D: .
J: TRBJ2-1
V: TRBV12-3/TRBV12-4
size: .

CDR3: CASSLGPSGKDTQYF
DNA: TGTGCCAGCAGCTTAGGGCCTAGCGGGAAGGATACGCAGTATTTT
length: 15
D: TRBD2
J: TRBJ2-3
V: TRBV7-9
size: .

CDR3: CASSRSNTGELFF
DNA: TGTGCCAGTTCCCGGTCGAACACCGGGGAGCTGTTTTTT
length: 13
D: .
J: TRBJ2-2
V: TRBV12-3/TRBV12-4
size: .

CDR3: CASSYGTSGRTDTQYF
DNA: TGTGCCAGCAGCTACGGGACTAGCGGAAGGACAGATACGCAGTATTTT
length: 16
D: TRBD2
J: TRBJ2-3
V: TRBV7-9
size: .

CDR3: CASSGTADQPQHF
DNA: TGTGCCAGCAGTGGGACAGCAGATCAGCCCCAGCATTTT
length: 13
D: .
J: TRBJ1-5
V: TRBV2
size: .

CDR3: CASSLGPTSYEQYF
DNA: TGTGCCAGCAGCTTAGGGCCCACCTCCTACGAGCAGTACTTC
length: 14
D: .
J: TRBJ2-7
V: TRBV7-3
size: .

CDR3: CASSLSQGDTQYF
DNA: TGTGCCAGCAGCTTATCCCAGGGTGATACGCAGTATTTT
length: 13
D: .
J: TRBJ2-3
V: TRBV7-3
size: .

CDR3: CASRQPSGSRYEQYF
DNA: TGTGCCAGCAGACAACCGAGCGGGAGCAGGTACGAGCAGTACTTC
length: 15
D: TRBD2
J: TRBJ2-7
V: TRBV6-5
size: .

CDR3: CASSPEQGAYEQYF
DNA: TGCGCCAGCAGCCCAGAACAGGGGGCCTACGAGCAGTACTTC
length: 14
D: TRBD1
J: TRBJ2-7
V: TRBV5-1
size: .

CDR3: CASSIVLDRGNQPQHF
DNA: TGTGCCAGTAGTATTGTTCTGGACAGGGGCAATCAGCCCCAGCATTTT
length: 16
D: TRBD1
J: TRBJ1-5
V: TRBV19
size: .

CDR3: CASSYNPRQPNSPLHF
DNA: TGTGCCAGCAGTTACAATCCTCGACAGCCTAATTCACCCCTCCACTTT
length: 16
D: .
J: TRBJ1-6
V: TRBV6-5
size: .

CDR3: CASSLLGQADTEAFF
DNA: TGCGCCAGCAGCCTCCTAGGACAAGCCGACACTGAAGCTTTCTTT
length: 15
D: .
J: TRBJ1-1
V: TRBV4-1
size: few

CDR3: CASSSESSGSYEQYF
DNA: TGTGCCAGCAGCTCAGAATCTAGCGGGAGTTACGAGCAGTACTTC
length: 15
D: TRBD2
J: TRBJ2-7
V: TRBV7-2
size: once